Below are 9 T cell receptor beta chains sequenced from a single sample in a study of human T cells and chemical hapten exposure. TCRdb itself ran the RACE reads through MiXCR, one entry per CDR3 protein. This sample yields 60,000 to 80,000 distinct CDR3 sequences, of which 6.7% are seen a single time; 1.6% belongs to the top ten. The time point is: pre-sensitization, week 0. Treatment in this sample: therapeutic diphenylcyclopropenone sensitization with weekly scalp DPC. The starting material was whole blood, obtained in connection with sensitization to the hapten diphenylcyclopropenone (DPC). These receptors originate from a woman younger than 45 with alopecia areata. Some clones in this sample may be carry-over from other donors' samples.

This clonotype was picked up many times. The rearrangement uses TRBV12-3 or TRBV12-4 and TRBJ1-5; D ambiguous. The ends were cut back, 7 bases at V and 5 bases at J, with 12 bases in the middle. The CDR3 is 13 amino acids. This CDR3 is CASTHTRDQPQHF. The CDR3 DNA follows: TGTGCCAGCACCCACACACGGGATCAGCCCCAGCATTTT.

Many counts were recorded for this clonotype. The chain recombines TRBV2 with TRBJ1-1; D is perhaps TRBD1 (6 bases). The CDR3 covers 15 residues. Deletions cut 0 bases from V and 4 bases from J, with 12 bases between. Germline assignment: CDR1 SNHLY and CDR2 FYNNEI. CDR3: CASSEADPGVTEAFF. The CDR3 DNA is TGTGCCAGCAGTGAAGCCGACCCAGGGGTCACTGAAGCTTTCTTT. The variable domain in full, with the rest retrieved from reference TRBV2 and TRBJ1-1, is EPEVTQTPSHQVTQMGQEVILRCVPISNHLYFYWYRQILGQKVEFLVSFYNNEISEKSEIFDDQFSVERPDGSNFTLKIRSTKLEDSAMYFCASSEADPGVTEAFFGQGTRLTVV.

Sample share makes this clonotype medium-sized. V gene TRBV4-1 combines with J gene TRBJ2-1; TRBD2 matches 12 bases. V was pared by 4 bases and J by 5 bases, with 0 bases of the junction left unmatched. This CDR3 contains 14 residues. CDR1 is MGHRA, CDR2 YSYEKL, per germline. The CDR3 loop reads CASSRTSGDNEQFF. In DNA, the CDR3 is TGCGCCAGCAGCCGGACTAGCGGGGACAATGAGCAGTTCTTC.

There are many counts of this clonotype. The chain has TRBV29-1 and TRBJ2-7; the match to TRBD2 covers 8 bases. The ends lost 3 bases at V and 5 bases at J; junction bases unmatched: 3. The CDR3 runs to 12 residues. The germline V gene encodes CDR1 SQVTM and CDR2 ANQGSEA. CDR3 region: CSVESGGDEQYF. The DNA of the CDR3 is TGCAGCGTTGAGTCGGGGGGGGACGAGCAGTACTTC.

This clonotype was counted ten times or more. The chain employs TRBV10-3 and TRBJ2-3; 11 bases line up with TRBD2. J lost 2 bases, V lost 10 bases, and 11 bases had no gene match. The CDR3 runs to 16 residues. Germline values: CDR1 ENHRY, CDR2 SYGVKD. CDR3 residues: CASTSGGSTYTDTQYF. The CDR3 DNA reads TGTGCCAGCACTAGCGGGGGTTCCACCTACACAGATACGCAGTATTTT.

This clonotype was recorded at least ten times. J is TRBJ2-3 and V is TRBV19, with D perhaps TRBD2 (7 bases). With 3 bases removed from V and 1 base from J, the gap between germline ends came to 14 bases. The CDR3 is made up of 16 amino acids. Germline CDR1 and CDR2: LNHDA and SQIVND (reference sequence). The CDR3 loop is CASSIMRGLRTDTQYF. The CDR3 DNA reads as TGTGCCAGTAGTATTATGCGGGGGCTACGCACAGATACGCAGTATTTT.

This clonotype was detected many times. This chain connects TRBV5-1 to TRBJ2-3, with TRBD1 identical over 7 bases. CDR3 length: 14 amino acids. J lost 3 bases, V lost 5 bases, and 6 bases had no gene match. Germline assignment: CDR1 SGHRS and CDR2 YFSETQ. The CDR3 reads CASRLTGQTDTQYF. Written as DNA, the CDR3 is TGCGCCAGCAGGCTGACAGGGCAGACAGATACGCAGTATTTT.

Regarding this clonotype: This may be a read error, as it is one base from a much larger clone. This chain links TRBV2 with TRBJ2-1, with a weak D call TRBD1 (6 bases). The CDR3 runs to 15 residues. Germline CDR1 and CDR2: SNHLY and FYNNEI. The germline V and J ends were trimmed by 1 base and 6 bases, with 13 bases remaining between them. Written as DNA, the CDR3 is TGTGCCAGCAGTGAAGACCCCGGACAGTGCAATGAGCAGTTCTTC. Its translation: CASSEDPGQCNEQFF.

In regard to this clonotype: This may stem from a read error, because a much larger clone lies one nucleotide away. The chain recombines TRBV7-3 with TRBJ1-1, with a tentative D call TRBD1 (6 bases). The CDR3 spans 15 residues. Germline loops: CDR1 SGHTA, CDR2 FQGTGA. DNA for the CDR3: TGTGCCAGCAGCTCCGTTGGGGCGCGGGACACTGGAGCTTTCTTT. Protein product: CASSSVGARDTGAFF. Supplemented by reference TRBV7-3 and TRBJ1-1, the full variable domain reads GAGVSQTPSNKVTEKGKYVELRCDPISGHTALYWYRQSLGQGPEFLIYFQGTGAADDSGLPNDRFFAVRPEGSVSTLKIQRTERGDSAVYLCASSSVGARDTGAFFGQGTRLTVV.